This record covers a single TCR beta chain. Germline V gene lookup returns CDR1 SGHKS and CDR2 YYEKEE (reference sequence). The CDR3 is 15 residues long. V lost 2 bases and J lost 7, with 13 bases in between. This specimen comes from a study of CD8+CD57+ T cells in acquired aplastic anemia. TCR beta VDJ combinations and CDR3 sequences were profiled from genomic DNA. TCRdb independently ran MiXCR on the reads; one entry per CDR3 protein. The sample has 400,000 to 450,000 distinct CDR3 sequences, 55% to 75% seen once. The clonotype was recovered from a human donor in good health, serving as a control. Sequencing input: sorted CD4+, CD8+, or CD8+CD57+ T cells (not recorded which) from PBMCs. The rearrangement uses TRBV5-5 and TRBJ1-6; a possible D gene is TRBD1 (5 bases). The CDR3 nucleotides read TGTGCCAGCAGCTTAGCGGGGCCAGCCAATTCACCCCTCCACTTT. This translates into CASSLAGPANSPLHF. Supplemented by reference TRBV5-5 and TRBJ1-6, the full variable domain reads DAGVTQSPTHLIKTRGQQVTLRCSPISGHKSVSWYQQVLGQGPQFIFQYYEKEERGRGNFPDRFSARQFPNYSSELNVNALLLGDSALYLCASSLAGPANSPLHFGNGTRLTVT.